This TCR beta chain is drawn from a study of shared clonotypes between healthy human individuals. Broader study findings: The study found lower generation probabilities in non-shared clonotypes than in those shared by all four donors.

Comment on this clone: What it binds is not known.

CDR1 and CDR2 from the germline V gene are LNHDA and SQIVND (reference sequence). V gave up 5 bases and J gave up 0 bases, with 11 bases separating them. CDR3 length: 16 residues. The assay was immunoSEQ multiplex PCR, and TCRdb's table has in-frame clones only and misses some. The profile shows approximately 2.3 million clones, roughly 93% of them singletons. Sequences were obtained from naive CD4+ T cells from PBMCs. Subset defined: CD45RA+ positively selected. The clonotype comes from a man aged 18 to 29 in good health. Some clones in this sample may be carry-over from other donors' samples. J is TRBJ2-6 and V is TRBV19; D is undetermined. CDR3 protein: CASSSWTASGANVLTF. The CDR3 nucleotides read TGTGCCAGTAGTTCCTGGACGGCCTCTGGGGCCAACGTCCTGACTTTC.